This TCR beta chain was identified during a study of blood T cell repertoires in COVID-19. As processed by the authors: Scientists estimated how many nucleated cells there were by amplifying reference gene primers. Libraries were prepared by immunoSEQ multiplex PCR; TCRdb keeps only in-frame clonotypes and omits some of them. Clone size and the V and J calls come from that table; the DNA yielded D and trimming. The sample contains 180,000 or so clones, 76% of which appear only once. There are a few counts of this clone. The sequenced sample was peripheral blood. The TCR comes from a woman aged 50 to 60 with active or convalescent COVID-19.

The DNA for the CDR3 is TGTGCCAGCAGAGGGGGAGGGTCCGGGGAGCTGTTTTTT. This sequence encodes CASRGGGSGELFF. This sequence joins TRBV2 and TRBJ2-2, with TRBD2 as a possible D gene (7 bases). There are 13 residues in the CDR3. V was cut by 6 bases and J by 6 bases, with 11 bases left in between. Germline V gene sequence: CDR1 SNHLY, CDR2 FYNNEI.